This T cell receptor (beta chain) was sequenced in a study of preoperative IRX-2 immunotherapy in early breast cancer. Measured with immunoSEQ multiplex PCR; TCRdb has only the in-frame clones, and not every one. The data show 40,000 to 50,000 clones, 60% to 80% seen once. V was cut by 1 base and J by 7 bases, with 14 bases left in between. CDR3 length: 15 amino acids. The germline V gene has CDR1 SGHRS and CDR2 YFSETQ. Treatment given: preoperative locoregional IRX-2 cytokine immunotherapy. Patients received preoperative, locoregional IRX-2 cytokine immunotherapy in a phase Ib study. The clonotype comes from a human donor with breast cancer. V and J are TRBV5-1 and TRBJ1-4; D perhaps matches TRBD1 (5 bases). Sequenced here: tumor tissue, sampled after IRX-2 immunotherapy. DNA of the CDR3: TGCGCCAGCAGCTTGACAGGTTTGGGTATTGAAAAACTGTTTTTT. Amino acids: CASSLTGLGIEKLFF.